The clone carrying this T cell receptor beta chain was picked up a small number of times. No antigen is known for it. The entry originates in a study of shared clonotypes between healthy human individuals. Study observations and caveats: In several donors, around 5% of naive CD4 clonotypes appeared in common. Relative to their counterparts shared across all four donors, non-shared clonotypes exhibited diminished generation probabilities.

V lost 5 bases and J 2 bases, leaving 10 bases between the germline ends. Germline CDR1 SGHRS, CDR2 YFSETQ. The CDR3 loop spans 13 amino acids. Libraries were prepared by immunoSEQ multiplex PCR; TCRdb keeps only in-frame clonotypes and omits some of them. The top ten hold approximately 1.5% of the sample, which has 950,000 to 1,300,000 clones, around four fifths seen once. The clonotype comes from a man in his late teens or twenties in good health. Sequenced material: memory CD4+ T cells sorted from blood. Subset specified: CD45RA-negative fraction. J is TRBJ2-5 and V is TRBV5-1; possibly TRBD2 for D (5 bases). The CDR3 bases are TGCGCCAGCAGGTGGACTTCACAAGAGACCCAGTACTTC. It encodes CASRWTSQETQYF.